The 3 T cell receptor beta chains reported below all come from one sample, sequenced in a study of T cells expressing NK-cell markers. TCRdb re-called the 5' RACE reads; one entry per CDR3 protein, DNA not given. The sample's table shows hundreds of thousands of distinct CDR3 sequences. Source material: blood T cells: a sorted CD56 or NKG2C T cell subset, CD4+ or CD8+ T cells, or bulk PBMC T cells (not recorded which). All receptors derive from a man aged 18 to 35 in good health.

The chain joins TRBV5-1 to TRBJ2-3; TCRdb's D call, TRBD2, is unchecked because there is no DNA. Germline V gene data show CDR1 as SGHRS and CDR2 as YFSETQ. The CDR3 consists of 14 residues. The CDR3 here is CASSSGQGRDTQYF.

The chain joins TRBV2 to TRBJ2-3; TCRdb proposes TRBD1, but this gene call is untestable without DNA. CDR1 and CDR2 (germline): SNHLY, FYNNEI. The CDR3 sequence is 16 residues long. CDR3 sequence reads: CASSDSEGVLADTQYF.

V gene TRBV6-6 combines with J gene TRBJ1-1. Germline assignment: CDR1 MNHNY and CDR2 SVGAGI (reference sequence). CDR3 length: 13 residues. CDR3 sequence reads: CASSYSGSPEAFF.